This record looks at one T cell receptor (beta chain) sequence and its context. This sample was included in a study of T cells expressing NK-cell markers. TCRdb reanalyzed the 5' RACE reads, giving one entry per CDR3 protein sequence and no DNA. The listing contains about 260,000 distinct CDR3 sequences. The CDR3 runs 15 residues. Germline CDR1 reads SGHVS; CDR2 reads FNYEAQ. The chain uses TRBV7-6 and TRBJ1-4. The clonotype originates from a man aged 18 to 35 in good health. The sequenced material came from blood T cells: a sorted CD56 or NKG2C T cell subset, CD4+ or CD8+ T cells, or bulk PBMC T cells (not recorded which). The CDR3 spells CASRSGGPTNEKLFF.